This T cell receptor (beta chain) was sequenced during a study of blood T cell repertoires in COVID-19. Looking at the study overall: T cells, B-cell-depleted T cells, or PBMCs provided the cDNA or gDNA that served as material.

Libraries were prepared by immunoSEQ multiplex PCR; TCRdb keeps only in-frame clonotypes and omits some of them. This table holds around 180,000 clones, approximately 82% found once. Trimming removed 6 bases from V and 7 bases from J, with 7 bases in between. This CDR3 region has 10 residues. The germline V gene has CDR1 WNHNN and CDR2 SYGVQD (reference sequence). Sample: peripheral blood. The clonotype was recovered from a woman over 75 with active or convalescent COVID-19. The chain recombines TRBV10-1 with TRBJ2-7; D remains ambiguous. The CDR3 spells CASRLREQYF. CDR3 bases: TGCGCCAGCAGGCTACGGGAGCAGTACTTC.